This is a list of T cell receptor beta chains from one sample in a study of Graves' ophthalmopathy and Graves' hyperthyroidism. TCRdb analysed the multiplex PCR reads with MiXCR anew, one entry per CDR3 protein. Of over 650,000 distinct CDR3 sequences in the sample, 35% to 45% are singletons; the top ten hold more than 2.5%. The sample was peripheral blood. These receptors all come from an adult man with Graves' ophthalmopathy. CDR3s include the opening cysteine and the closing phenylalanine or tryptophan. The D gene is left open where the match is weak. The size field is filled for only some rows; it gives once, few, many or a size class.

D gene: .
V gene: TRBV20-1
clone size: many
J gene: TRBJ1-6
CDR3 protein: CSARDPRRDSPLHF
CDR3 DNA: TGCAGTGCTAGAGATCCCCGGCGGGATTCACCCCTCCACTTT

D gene: .
V gene: TRBV15
clone size: many
J gene: TRBJ1-4
CDR3 protein: CATSYRQSYEKLFF
CDR3 DNA: TGTGCCACCAGCTACAGACAGTCATATGAAAAACTGTTTTTT

D gene: TRBD1
V gene: TRBV7-2
clone size: .
J gene: TRBJ2-7
CDR3 protein: CASSLGGTGSIGAEQYF
CDR3 DNA: TGTGCCAGCAGCTTAGGAGGGACAGGGTCTATTGGGGCCGAGCAGTACTTC

D gene: .
V gene: TRBV6-2/TRBV6-3
clone size: .
J gene: TRBJ1-1
CDR3 protein: CASSYEGRGKAFF
CDR3 DNA: TGTGCCAGCAGTTACGAAGGGAGAGGTAAAGCTTTCTTT

D gene: TRBD1
V gene: TRBV7-6
clone size: many
J gene: TRBJ1-6
CDR3 protein: CASSSQPQGQGNSPLHF
CDR3 DNA: TGTGCCAGCAGCTCGCAGCCCCAGGGACAGGGGAATTCACCCCTCCACTTT

D gene: .
V gene: TRBV7-8
clone size: many
J gene: TRBJ1-5
CDR3 protein: CASSLGAANQPQHF
CDR3 DNA: TGTGCCAGCAGCTTAGGGGCTGCAAATCAGCCCCAGCATTTT

D gene: .
V gene: TRBV4-1
clone size: few
J gene: TRBJ2-5
CDR3 protein: CASSQGRGTWSETQYF
CDR3 DNA: TGCGCCAGCAGCCAAGGGAGGGGAACTTGGAGCGAGACCCAGTACTTC

D gene: .
V gene: TRBV11-2
clone size: many
J gene: TRBJ1-5
CDR3 protein: CASSLGLREPQHF
CDR3 DNA: TGTGCCAGCAGCTTAGGGCTTAGAGAGCCCCAGCATTTT

D gene: .
V gene: TRBV7-8
clone size: many
J gene: TRBJ1-6
CDR3 protein: CASSLVSRQDNSPLHF
CDR3 DNA: TGTGCCAGCAGCTTAGTTTCGCGGCAGGACAATTCACCCCTCCACTTT

D gene: .
V gene: TRBV2
clone size: few
J gene: TRBJ1-2
CDR3 protein: CASSTGRGDGYTF
CDR3 DNA: TGTGCCAGCAGTACAGGGAGGGGAGATGGCTACACCTTC

D gene: .
V gene: TRBV12-3/TRBV12-4
clone size: many
J gene: TRBJ1-5
CDR3 protein: CASRVQFNQPQHF
CDR3 DNA: TGTGCCAGCAGGGTACAGTTCAATCAGCCCCAGCATTTT

D gene: TRBD2
V gene: TRBV25-1
clone size: .
J gene: TRBJ2-1
CDR3 protein: CASTGAGDSSYNEQFF
CDR3 DNA: TGTGCCAGCACTGGGGCGGGGGATAGCTCCTACAATGAGCAGTTCTTC

D gene: TRBD2
V gene: TRBV2
clone size: once
J gene: TRBJ2-7
CDR3 protein: CASSLGGTSGRPGEQYF
CDR3 DNA: TGTGCCAGCAGCTTAGGGGGGACTAGCGGGAGACCGGGCGAGCAGTACTTC

D gene: .
V gene: TRBV12-5
clone size: .
J gene: TRBJ2-7
CDR3 protein: CASGLVKGEQYF
CDR3 DNA: TGTGCTAGTGGTTTGGTAAAGGGTGAGCAGTACTTC

D gene: .
V gene: TRBV29-1
clone size: .
J gene: TRBJ2-6
CDR3 protein: CSAPVGKVSGANVLTF
CDR3 DNA: TGCAGCGCCCCGGTAGGAAAGGTTTCTGGGGCCAACGTCCTGACTTTC

D gene: .
V gene: TRBV7-6
clone size: many
J gene: TRBJ2-5
CDR3 protein: CASSWTLETQYF
CDR3 DNA: TGTGCCAGCAGCTGGACCTTAGAGACCCAGTACTTC

D gene: .
V gene: TRBV7-9
clone size: .
J gene: TRBJ1-2
CDR3 protein: CASSAREGTKGYGYTF
CDR3 DNA: TGTGCCAGCAGTGCCCGAGAAGGGACAAAGGGCTATGGCTACACCTTC

D gene: .
V gene: TRBV12-3/TRBV12-4
clone size: .
J gene: TRBJ1-4
CDR3 protein: CASSGNRMIREKLFF
CDR3 DNA: TGTGCCAGCAGTGGAAACAGGATGATAAGAGAAAAACTGTTTTTT

D gene: .
V gene: TRBV3-1
clone size: many
J gene: TRBJ1-5
CDR3 protein: CASSQDWTANQPQHF
CDR3 DNA: TGTGCCAGCAGCCAAGATTGGACGGCGAATCAGCCCCAGCATTTT

D gene: .
V gene: TRBV5-1
clone size: many
J gene: TRBJ2-6
CDR3 protein: CASSSAGNSGANVLTF
CDR3 DNA: TGCGCCAGCAGCTCGGCGGGTAACTCTGGGGCCAACGTCCTGACTTTC

D gene: TRBD1
V gene: TRBV25-1
clone size: .
J gene: TRBJ1-6
CDR3 protein: CASSEYQGADNSPLHF
CDR3 DNA: TGTGCCAGCAGTGAATACCAGGGGGCAGATAATTCACCCCTCCACTTT

D gene: .
V gene: TRBV29-1
clone size: .
J gene: TRBJ2-5
CDR3 protein: CSVERQEVIQYF
CDR3 DNA: TGCAGCGTTGAAAGGCAGGAGGTGATCCAGTACTTC

D gene: .
V gene: TRBV29-1
clone size: many
J gene: TRBJ2-7
CDR3 protein: CSVLRDGRAGFHEQYF
CDR3 DNA: TGCAGCGTTCTCCGGGACGGTCGCGCGGGGTTCCACGAGCAGTACTTC

D gene: .
V gene: TRBV25-1
clone size: .
J gene: TRBJ2-2
CDR3 protein: CALPYTGELFF
CDR3 DNA: TGTGCCCTCCCTTACACCGGGGAGCTGTTTTTT

D gene: TRBD1
V gene: TRBV29-1
clone size: .
J gene: TRBJ1-2
CDR3 protein: CSAVVLSGTAHGYTF
CDR3 DNA: TGCAGCGCTGTGGTACTTAGCGGGACAGCCCATGGCTACACCTTC

D gene: .
V gene: TRBV5-8
clone size: .
J gene: TRBJ1-1
CDR3 protein: CASSPPGAMNTEAFF
CDR3 DNA: TGTGCCAGCAGCCCCCCCGGGGCCATGAACACTGAAGCTTTCTTT

D gene: TRBD2
V gene: TRBV12-3/TRBV12-4
clone size: .
J gene: TRBJ2-5
CDR3 protein: CASRRPLAVQETQYF
CDR3 DNA: TGTGCCAGCAGACGACCTCTAGCGGTCCAAGAGACCCAGTACTTC

D gene: .
V gene: TRBV9
clone size: many
J gene: TRBJ1-1
CDR3 protein: CASSPRQTLNTEAFF
CDR3 DNA: TGTGCCAGCAGCCCCAGACAGACTCTGAACACTGAAGCTTTCTTT

D gene: TRBD1
V gene: TRBV15
clone size: once
J gene: TRBJ1-2
CDR3 protein: CATSRDGTGAYGYTF
CDR3 DNA: TGTGCCACCAGCAGAGACGGGACAGGGGCCTATGGCTACACCTTC

D gene: TRBD1
V gene: TRBV6-6
clone size: .
J gene: TRBJ1-3
CDR3 protein: CASSRTGALSGNTIYF
CDR3 DNA: TGTGCCAGCAGTCGGACAGGGGCCCTCTCTGGAAACACCATATATTTT

D gene: TRBD1
V gene: TRBV29-1
clone size: .
J gene: TRBJ1-2
CDR3 protein: CSVTGTGNYGYTF
CDR3 DNA: TGCAGCGTTACCGGGACAGGGAACTATGGCTACACCTTC

D gene: TRBD1
V gene: TRBV15
clone size: many
J gene: TRBJ2-7
CDR3 protein: CATSAPGTGTYEQYF
CDR3 DNA: TGTGCCACCAGCGCACCCGGGACAGGGACCTACGAGCAGTACTTC

D gene: .
V gene: TRBV5-1
clone size: .
J gene: TRBJ2-7
CDR3 protein: CASSLGGLISTYEQYF
CDR3 DNA: TGCGCCAGCAGCTTGGGGGGACTGATTTCTACCTACGAGCAGTACTTC

D gene: TRBD1
V gene: TRBV5-1
clone size: few
J gene: TRBJ1-3
CDR3 protein: CASSAGQVISGNTIYF
CDR3 DNA: TGCGCCAGCAGCGCGGGACAGGTAATAAGTGGAAACACCATATATTTT

D gene: .
V gene: TRBV7-8
clone size: .
J gene: TRBJ2-2
CDR3 protein: CASSPDREVTGELFF
CDR3 DNA: TGTGCCAGCAGCCCCGACAGGGAGGTCACCGGGGAGCTGTTTTTT

D gene: .
V gene: TRBV25-1
clone size: many
J gene: TRBJ2-2
CDR3 protein: CASSEFRLGATNTGELFF
CDR3 DNA: TGTGCCAGCAGTGAATTTAGACTGGGGGCTACGAACACCGGGGAGCTGTTTTTT

D gene: TRBD2
V gene: TRBV7-2
clone size: .
J gene: TRBJ2-2
CDR3 protein: CASSRGRAVYNTGELFF
CDR3 DNA: TGTGCCAGCAGCCGGGGGAGGGCAGTCTACAACACCGGGGAGCTGTTTTTT

D gene: TRBD2
V gene: TRBV7-2
clone size: .
J gene: TRBJ2-7
CDR3 protein: CASSYTAGGPYEQYF
CDR3 DNA: TGTGCCAGCAGCTACACAGCGGGAGGGCCTTACGAGCAGTACTTC

D gene: .
V gene: TRBV7-6
clone size: .
J gene: TRBJ1-4
CDR3 protein: CASSFKGRGNEKLFF
CDR3 DNA: TGTGCCAGCAGTTTTAAGGGCCGCGGGAATGAAAAACTGTTTTTT

D gene: TRBD2
V gene: TRBV6-1
clone size: few
J gene: TRBJ2-2
CDR3 protein: CASKAGAQNTGELFF
CDR3 DNA: TGTGCCAGCAAAGCGGGGGCGCAAAACACCGGGGAGCTGTTTTTT

D gene: .
V gene: TRBV7-9
clone size: .
J gene: TRBJ1-2
CDR3 protein: CASSLVVPGPGGYTF
CDR3 DNA: TGTGCCAGCAGCTTAGTAGTACCGGGTCCGGGGGGCTACACCTTC

D gene: .
V gene: TRBV4-1
clone size: few
J gene: TRBJ1-4
CDR3 protein: CASSLGGAGLNEKLFF
CDR3 DNA: TGCGCCAGCAGCCTCGGGGGGGCAGGACTGAATGAAAAACTGTTTTTT

D gene: TRBD2
V gene: TRBV9
clone size: few
J gene: TRBJ2-7
CDR3 protein: CASSLAGVGNEQYF
CDR3 DNA: TGTGCCAGCAGTTTAGCGGGAGTAGGCAACGAGCAGTACTTC

D gene: .
V gene: TRBV5-1
clone size: many
J gene: TRBJ1-1
CDR3 protein: CASSPTPVGPEAFF
CDR3 DNA: TGCGCCAGCAGCCCCACGCCAGTCGGTCCTGAAGCTTTCTTT

D gene: .
V gene: TRBV10-3
clone size: few
J gene: TRBJ1-2
CDR3 protein: CASSYLSGWNYGYTF
CDR3 DNA: TGTGCCAGCAGTTATCTTAGCGGATGGAACTATGGCTACACCTTC

D gene: TRBD1
V gene: TRBV19
clone size: many
J gene: TRBJ2-7
CDR3 protein: CASGTGETYEQYF
CDR3 DNA: TGTGCCTCCGGGACAGGGGAAACCTACGAGCAGTACTTC

D gene: .
V gene: TRBV20-1
clone size: many
J gene: TRBJ1-1
CDR3 protein: CSARDDPWIEAFF
CDR3 DNA: TGCAGTGCTAGAGATGACCCATGGATTGAAGCTTTCTTT

D gene: .
V gene: TRBV7-9
clone size: few
J gene: TRBJ1-5
CDR3 protein: CASSPGGALSNQPQHF
CDR3 DNA: TGTGCCAGCAGCCCTGGAGGGGCGCTGAGCAATCAGCCCCAGCATTTT

D gene: TRBD1
V gene: TRBV24-1
clone size: .
J gene: TRBJ1-5
CDR3 protein: CATSDSGTGGGQPQHF
CDR3 DNA: TGTGCCACCAGTGACTCCGGGACAGGGGGCGGTCAGCCCCAGCATTTT

D gene: .
V gene: TRBV7-2
clone size: many
J gene: TRBJ1-3
CDR3 protein: CASSLLWAKDSGNTIYF
CDR3 DNA: TGTGCCAGCAGCTTGTTGTGGGCGAAAGACTCTGGAAACACCATATATTTT

D gene: TRBD1
V gene: TRBV25-1
clone size: .
J gene: TRBJ1-5
CDR3 protein: CARDRTGNQPQHF
CDR3 DNA: TGTGCTAGAGATCGGACAGGAAATCAGCCCCAGCATTTT

D gene: .
V gene: TRBV10-3
clone size: .
J gene: TRBJ1-3
CDR3 protein: CAISELEPGLADANTIYF
CDR3 DNA: TGTGCCATCAGTGAGTTGGAGCCGGGACTAGCGGACGCGAACACCATATATTTT

D gene: .
V gene: TRBV19
clone size: many
J gene: TRBJ1-6
CDR3 protein: CASAQRTYNSPLHF
CDR3 DNA: TGTGCCAGCGCCCAGCGCACCTATAATTCACCCCTCCACTTT

D gene: .
V gene: TRBV11-1
clone size: many
J gene: TRBJ2-5
CDR3 protein: CASSFRPKQGETQYF
CDR3 DNA: TGTGCCAGCAGCTTCCGTCCCAAGCAGGGAGAGACCCAGTACTTC